The sequence of this T cell receptor (beta chain) was determined in a study of T cells in Graves' hyperthyroidism and ophthalmopathy. Across the whole study: Before any treatment, at initial diagnosis, peripheral blood was collected. Overall study findings and caveats: Ophthalmopathy was separated from stable hyperthyroidism by a 13 V-J model.

The germline V gene encodes CDR1 SGHTA and CDR2 FQGTGA. Trimming took 3 bases from V and 7 from J, leaving 6 bases between them. The CDR3 extends over 11 amino acids. TCR beta CDR3 regions were amplified from RNA transcripts. HTBI primers were used for first-round RT-PCR of the TCR CDR3. TCRdb used MiXCR to reprocess the multiplex PCR reads, holding one entry per CDR3 protein. This sample has approximately 260,000 distinct CDR3 sequences; approximately 14% occur once, and the top ten carry around 30%. This clonotype was observed a handful of times. Its antigen remains unidentified. Patients between 18 and 65 years old had hyperthyroidism, newly diagnosed and lasting under 2 months.

The chain uses TRBV7-3 and TRBJ1-2, with D unclear. The TCR was taken from a woman aged 45 to 65 with Graves' hyperthyroidism that later progressed to Graves' ophthalmopathy. The sequenced sample was blood. The DNA of the CDR3 is TGTGCCAGCAGCTTTAGCGCTGGCTACACCTTC. Its protein is CASSFSAGYTF.